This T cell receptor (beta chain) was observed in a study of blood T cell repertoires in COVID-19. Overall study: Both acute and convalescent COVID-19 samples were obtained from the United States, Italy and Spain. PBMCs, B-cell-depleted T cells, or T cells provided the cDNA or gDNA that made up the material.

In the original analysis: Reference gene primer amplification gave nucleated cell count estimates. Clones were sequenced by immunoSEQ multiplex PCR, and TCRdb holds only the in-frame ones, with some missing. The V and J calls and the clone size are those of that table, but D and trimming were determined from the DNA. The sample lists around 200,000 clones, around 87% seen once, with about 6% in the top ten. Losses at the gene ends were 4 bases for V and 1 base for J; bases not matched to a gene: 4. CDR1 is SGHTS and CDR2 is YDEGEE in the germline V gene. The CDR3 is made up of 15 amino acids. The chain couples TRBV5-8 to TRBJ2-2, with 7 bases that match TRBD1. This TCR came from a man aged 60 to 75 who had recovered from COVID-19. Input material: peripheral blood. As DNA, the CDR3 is TGTGCCAGCAGCATCCGACAGGGGAACACCGGGGAGCTGTTTTTT. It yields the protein CASSIRQGNTGELFF. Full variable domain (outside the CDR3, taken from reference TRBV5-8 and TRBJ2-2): EAGVTQSPTHLIKTRGQQATLRCSPISGHTSVYWYQQALGLGLQFLLWYDEGEERNRGNFPPRFSGRQFPNYSSELNVNALELEDSALYLCASSIRQGNTGELFFGEGSRLTVL.